The text below deals with one T cell receptor (beta chain). Its antigen remains unknown. The V and J ends lost 0 bases and 3 bases respectively, with 12 bases between them. Germline values: CDR1 SGHRS, CDR2 YFSETQ. The CDR3 has 15 residues. Measured with immunoSEQ multiplex PCR; TCRdb has only the in-frame clones, and not every one. The sample contains roughly 160,000 clones, around nine tenths of which appear only once. This entry is derived from a study of T cell responses to AZD1222 COVID-19 vaccine. The study's findings and limits: Two doses of AZD1222 preceded a rise in Spike-specific TCR breadth and depth.

The receptor comes from an adult who received the AZD1222 COVID-19 vaccine. The V and J genes are TRBV5-1 and TRBJ1-1, with D tentatively TRBD1 (6 bases). This specimen consisted of peripheral blood, obtained 28 days after the second AZD1222 dose. Here the CDR3 DNA reads TGCGCCAGCAGCTTGGATTGGGGGCGCGACACTGAAGCTTTCTTT. This codes for CASSLDWGRDTEAFF.